The clone carrying this T cell receptor (beta chain) occurred many times. Its antigen is not identified. Library preparation for TCR beta used quantitative 5'-RACE with molecular barcodes. From the 5' RACE reads, TCRdb called clonotypes with MiXCR, one entry per CDR3 protein. The sample carries 500,000 to 650,000 distinct CDR3 sequences, about 5.4% recorded once. The germline V and J ends were trimmed by 7 bases and 4 bases, with 27 bases remaining between them. The CDR3 is 18 residues long. Germline V gives CDR1 MNHEY, CDR2 SVGEGT. The data belong to a study of CD8 T cells in ankylosing spondylitis. Findings and limits, study-wide: Ankylosing spondylitis blood seemed to carry a telltale TCR beta motif made of several highly homologous variants.

The chain joins TRBV6-2 or TRBV6-3 to TRBJ2-3; TRBD1 is a possible D gene (5 bases). The source is a male donor with ankylosing spondylitis. The sample taken for sequencing was blood, either unsorted or a sorted T cell fraction (not recorded which). The CDR3 region has the DNA TGTGCCAGCACCCACTTTGCGGCCGGGCTCAGGGTGGCAGATACGCAGTATTTT. As protein: CASTHFAAGLRVADTQYF.